A selection of T cell receptor beta chains follows, all from one sample in a study of shared clonotypes between healthy human individuals. Assay used: immunoSEQ multiplex PCR; TCRdb lists only in-frame clones, some missing. The data show a few million clones, roughly 92% seen once. Sequenced sample: naive CD4+ T cells sorted from blood. These receptors were obtained from a man aged 18-30 years in good health. CDR3s include the opening cysteine and the closing phenylalanine or tryptophan. D genes are given only for firm matches. Clone size, where shown, is once, few, many, or a class for clones that have expanded.

>TRBJ2-2|14|NA|TRBV4-1|NA
TGTGCCAGCAGCTTGGGACCGGACGCCGGGGAGCTGTTTTTT
CASSLGPDAGELFF
>TRBJ2-3|13|TRBD1|TRBV28|once
TGTGCCAGACTACAGGGGGCAACAGATACGCAGTATTTT
CARLQGATDTQYF
>TRBJ2-5|14|TRBD2|TRBV5-1|NA
TGCGCCAGCAGCTTGGTTAGCGGGATTGAGACCCAGTACTTC
CASSLVSGIETQYF
>TRBJ2-3|14|TRBD1|TRBV27|NA
TGTGCCAGCAGTAACAGGGGATTTACAGATACGCAGTATTTT
CASSNRGFTDTQYF
>TRBJ2-7|18|TRBD2|TRBV10-3|NA
TGTGCCATCAGCACATCCCTTCTCGGGACTAGCGGGGATTACGAGCAGTACTTC
CAISTSLLGTSGDYEQYF
>TRBJ1-5|13|NA|TRBV6-1|NA
TGTGCCAGCAGTGAATCGGGGAATCAGCCCCAGCATTTT
CASSESGNQPQHF
>TRBJ1-4|12|NA|TRBV27|once
TGTGCCAGCAGTTCAACTAATGAAAAACTGTTTTTT
CASSSTNEKLFF
>TRBJ2-7|15|NA|TRBV7-2|NA
TGTGCCAGCAGCTTGGCTACTACGGTGAGCTACGAGCAGTACTTC
CASSLATTVSYEQYF
>TRBJ1-2|14|NA|TRBV18|NA
TGTGCCAGCTCACCGGGCCCTTTTAGTTATGGCTACACCTTC
CASSPGPFSYGYTF
>TRBJ2-5|13|NA|TRBV14|NA
TGTGCCAGCAGCCCCGGGTTGGGAGAGACCCAGTACTTC
CASSPGLGETQYF
>TRBJ2-1|14|TRBD2|TRBV29-1|NA
TGCAGCGTTGATGATAGCGGGAGGGCCCGGGAGCAGTTCTTC
CSVDDSGRAREQFF
>TRBJ1-1|13|NA|TRBV2|NA
TGTGCCAGCAGGACCACGGTGAACACTGAAGCTTTCTTT
CASRTTVNTEAFF
>TRBJ1-4|18|NA|TRBV4-1|once
TGCGCCAGCAGCCAAGATCGAAGGGGTGGGTCAACTAATGAAAAACTGTTTTTT
CASSQDRRGGSTNEKLFF
>TRBJ1-4|14|NA|TRBV5-1|NA
TGCGCCAGCAGCTTGGTTGGGGGGGACGAAAAACTGTTTTTT
CASSLVGGDEKLFF
>TRBJ2-7|14|NA|TRBV19|NA
TGTGCCAGTAGTATTGTGGGGACACCCTACGAGCAGTACTTC
CASSIVGTPYEQYF
>TRBJ2-5|16|NA|TRBV13|NA
TGTGCCAGCAGCTTAGTGTTTGGCTCAGGTGGAGAGACCCAGTACTTC
CASSLVFGSGGETQYF
>TRBJ2-7|16|TRBD1|TRBV7-8|NA
TGTGCCAGCAGCTTACAGGGACAGGGTTCGTCCTACGAGCAGTACTTC
CASSLQGQGSSYEQYF
>TRBJ2-1|16|TRBD2|TRBV6-6|NA
TGTGCCAGCAGGCGGGGGACTAGCGGTACCTACAATGAGCAGTTCTTC
CASRRGTSGTYNEQFF
>TRBJ2-7|14|NA|TRBV5-6|NA
TGTGCCAGCAGCTTGGGTGGATACTCCTACGAGCAGTACTTC
CASSLGGYSYEQYF
>TRBJ1-2|15|TRBD1|TRBV4-1|NA
TGCGCCAGCAGCCTAAACACAGGGGGAGTCCTCGGCTACACCTTC
CASSLNTGGVLGYTF
>TRBJ2-3|14|NA|TRBV2|NA
TGTGCCAGCAGTGAGTCGGGAAGCACAGATACGCAGTATTTT
CASSESGSTDTQYF
>TRBJ2-7|18|TRBD1|TRBV28|NA
TGTGCCAGCAGTTTAAATACAGGGGCCCTTGGCAGATCCTACGAGCAGTACTTC
CASSLNTGALGRSYEQYF
>TRBJ1-3|15|NA|TRBV28|once
TGTGCCAGCGGGGCCGGGACTCTCTCTGGAAACACCATATATTTT
CASGAGTLSGNTIYF
>TRBJ1-2|16|TRBD1|TRBV27|NA
TGTGCCAGCAGCCCAGATAGGACAGGGGGCACCTATGGCTACACCTTC
CASSPDRTGGTYGYTF
>TRBJ1-6|14|NA|TRBV6-5|NA
TGTGCCAGCAGCTCCGTGGGGGGCCAGCCACCCCTCCACTTT
CASSSVGGQPPLHF
>TRBJ1-6|15|NA|TRBV6-5|NA
TGTGCCACCTCGACTACTAGCCTGGAGAATTCACCCCTCCACTTT
CATSTTSLENSPLHF
>TRBJ1-6|16|NA|TRBV19|NA
TGTGCCAGTAGTTCAAGTTCCGGGACATTTAATTCACCCCTCCACTTT
CASSSSSGTFNSPLHF
>TRBJ2-1|17|NA|TRBV5-1|NA
TGCGCCAGCAGCTCGGGCCAACTAGCTTTGATTGAGAATGAGCAGTTCTTC
CASSSGQLALIENEQFF
>TRBJ2-7|14|NA|TRBV6-1|NA
TGTGCCAGCAGCCAGCGACAGGAATCCTACGAGCAGTACTTC
CASSQRQESYEQYF
>TRBJ2-2|16|NA|TRBV25-1|NA
TGTGCCAGCAGTCCTATGGGCGCGGCGGACACCGGGGAGCTGTTTTTT
CASSPMGAADTGELFF
>TRBJ1-2|16|NA|TRBV7-9|NA
TGTGCCAGCAGCTTAGTGATAGGTCCACCTAACTATGGCTACACCTTC
CASSLVIGPPNYGYTF
>TRBJ1-5|15|NA|TRBV7-2|NA
TGTGCCAGCAGCCCGAGCCGGGGCGACAATCAGCCCCAGCATTTT
CASSPSRGDNQPQHF
>TRBJ2-5|14|NA|TRBV6-1|once
TGTGCCAGCAGTGAACGGAGCCAGGGCGAGACCCAGTACTTC
CASSERSQGETQYF
>TRBJ2-5|15|NA|TRBV5-1|NA
TGCGCCAGCAGCTTGGGTGGGGGCCGGGAGGAGACCCAGTACTTC
CASSLGGGREETQYF
>TRBJ1-3|15|TRBD1|TRBV7-2|NA
TGTGCCAGCAGCTCGGGACAGGGTACTGGAAACACCATATATTTT
CASSSGQGTGNTIYF
>TRBJ1-1|16|NA|TRBV5-6|few
TGTGCCAGCAGCTTGGAGTTCGGGGGGGCGAACACTGAAGCTTTCTTT
CASSLEFGGANTEAFF
>TRBJ2-4|17|NA|TRBV11-2|NA
TGTGCCAGCAGCTCCACGTGGGAGAGGGCTGGCAAAAACATTCAGTACTTC
CASSSTWERAGKNIQYF
>TRBJ2-6|14|NA|TRBV2|NA
TGTGCCAGCTCCGAATACTCTGGGGCCAACGTCCTGACTTTC
CASSEYSGANVLTF
>TRBJ1-4|15|NA|TRBV4-3|NA
TGCGCCAGCAGCCGTGAGGACATTCCCTCTGAAAAACTGTTTTTT
CASSREDIPSEKLFF
>TRBJ1-5|16|TRBD1|TRBV28|NA
TGTGCCAGCCTAGGGCTGGACAGGGGGCTCAATCAGCCCCAGCATTTT
CASLGLDRGLNQPQHF
>TRBJ2-7|15|NA|TRBV28|NA
TGTGCCAGCAGTCCACGGACCGATTACTCCTACGAGCAGTACTTC
CASSPRTDYSYEQYF
>TRBJ2-5|14|NA|TRBV5-4|NA
TGTGCCAGCAGCTTTGGGCCCGCTCTGGAGACCCAGTACTTC
CASSFGPALETQYF
>TRBJ2-2|14|NA|TRBV29-1|NA
TGCAGCGCCCATCTCGCCCGCCCGACCGGGGAGCTGTTTTTT
CSAHLARPTGELFF
>TRBJ2-5|15|NA|TRBV6-6|NA
TGTGCCAGCAGTGGGGGTCAGGTAGGACAAGAGACCCAGTACTTC
CASSGGQVGQETQYF
>TRBJ1-5|14|NA|TRBV7-2|NA
TGTGCCAGCAGCTTAACAAGTGGCAATCAGCCCCAGCATTTT
CASSLTSGNQPQHF
>TRBJ1-2|13|NA|TRBV19|few
TGTGCCAGTACCACCGGACAGATCGGGGGCTACACCTTC
CASTTGQIGGYTF
>TRBJ2-7|11|NA|TRBV5-6|few
TGTGCCAGCAGCTTGGGATACGAGCAGTACTTC
CASSLGYEQYF
>TRBJ1-4|15|NA|TRBV6-5|NA
TGTGCCAGCAGTACCCGGGGCGCAACTAATGAAAAACTGTTTTTT
CASSTRGATNEKLFF
>TRBJ2-7|10|NA|TRBV6-1|NA
TGTGCCAGCGCCAGGGTTAAGCAGTACTTC
CASARVKQYF
>TRBJ1-4|10|NA|TRBV30|NA
TGTGCCTGGAAACGAGATAAACTGTTTTTT
CAWKRDKLFF
>TRBJ1-2|14|NA|TRBV5-6|NA
TGTGCCAGCAGCTCCCCGGGACGCAACGGTGGCTACACCTTC
CASSSPGRNGGYTF
>TRBJ1-2|14|TRBD1|TRBV28|NA
TGTGCCAGCAAAAGGGACAGGGGTCCCTATGGCTACACCTTC
CASKRDRGPYGYTF